One sample yielded the 10 T cell receptor beta chains listed below, sequenced in a study of blood T cells in healthy people across ages. Primers used in a second PCR of about 7 to 12 cycles were a sample-barcoded 5' primer and a J-beta primer mix. MiXCR, applied by TCRdb to the 5' RACE reads, yields one record per CDR3 protein. The sample carries approximately 1.5 million distinct CDR3 sequences, 42% recorded once. The specimen was blood. The receptors shown here come from a woman aged 18-29 years in good health.

The chain is built from TRBV5-1 and TRBJ2-3; D remains unclear. V dropped 0 bases and J dropped 5 bases, with 16 bases sitting between them. The germline gives CDR1 SGHRS, CDR2 YFSETQ. This CDR3 has 16 residues. CDR3 sequence: CASSLAARWIGDTQYF. In nucleotides, the CDR3 is TGCGCCAGCAGCTTGGCAGCCAGGTGGATAGGAGATACGCAGTATTTT.

The gene calls are TRBV28 and TRBJ2-5, with 10 bases matching TRBD2. CDR3 length equals 15 residues. Germline lookup yields CDR1 MDHEN and CDR2 SYDVKM. V lost 5 bases and J lost 2; bases outside the gene matches: 5. CDR3 in DNA: TGTGCCAGCAGTCCCTCACTAGCGGGGCAAGAGACCCAGTACTTC. Translation: CASSPSLAGQETQYF.

V gene TRBV7-2 combines with J gene TRBJ2-7; TRBD1 matches 10 bases. The CDR3 sequence is 15 residues long. Germline loops: CDR1 SGHTA, CDR2 FQGNSA. V was pared by 6 bases and J by 5 bases, with 10 bases of the junction left unmatched. This chain's CDR3 is CASRGRTGGKDEQYF. The CDR3 coding sequence is TGTGCCAGCAGGGGCAGGACAGGGGGTAAGGACGAGCAGTACTTC.

This clonotype has only a few counts. This chain uses TRBV7-6 with TRBJ1-4; weak D call: TRBD1 (5 bases). This CDR3 spans 18 amino acids. Germline-derived CDR1 and CDR2 are SGHVS and FNYEAQ. Trimming removed 3 bases at V and 0 bases at J, with 17 bases between. The CDR3: CASSLGRIDRTTNEKLFF. CDR3 nucleotide sequence: TGTGCCAGCAGCTTGGGACGGATCGATAGGACAACTAATGAAAAACTGTTTTTT.

The rearrangement links TRBV4-1 to TRBJ1-1, with 9 bases matching TRBD1. With 5 bases clipped from V and 4 bases from J, the junction kept 14 bases outside the gene matches. The CDR3 is made up of 17 amino acids. Germline loops: CDR1 MGHRA, CDR2 YSYEKL. The CDR3 bases are TGCGCCAGCAGCTTAGGACAGGGGAGATATGCAGGCACTGAAGCTTTCTTT. Translation gives CASSLGQGRYAGTEAFF.

This clonotype turned up a few times. The chain has TRBV2 and TRBJ2-7; the D gene is possibly TRBD1 (6 bases). Germline CDR1 SNHLY, CDR2 FYNNEI. V gave up 3 bases and J gave up 6 bases, with 18 bases separating them. The CDR3 sequence is 15 residues long. CDR3 residues: CASSDGGGPYSEQYF. The CDR3 DNA is TGTGCCAGCAGTGATGGGGGCGGGCCCTACTCCGAGCAGTACTTC.

This chain joins TRBV6-5 and TRBJ2-3, with TRBD2 as a possible D gene (5 bases). Germline V lookup: CDR1 MNHEY, CDR2 SVGAGI. V was shortened by 7 bases and J by 0 bases, with 11 bases between the two germline ends. The CDR3 length is 14 residues. CDR3 sequence: CASISPGSTDTQYF. The CDR3 DNA sequence: TGTGCCAGCATCAGTCCGGGGAGCACAGATACGCAGTATTTT.

Only one count was recorded for this clonotype. V is TRBV4-3 and J is TRBJ2-2, with D possibly matching TRBD2 (6 bases). Trimming shortened V by 3 bases and J by 7 bases, and 15 bases separated the two germline ends. The germline CDR1 and CDR2 sequences are LGHNA and YSLEER. The length of the CDR3 is 15 residues. CDR3 sequence: CASSQGAGRGGELFF. DNA for the CDR3: TGCGCCAGCAGCCAGGGCGCGGGGCGCGGCGGGGAGCTGTTTTTT.

The chain carries TRBV28 and TRBJ1-2; 8 positions agree with TRBD1. V dropped 4 bases and J dropped 4; count of bases not matched to a gene: 8. Germline lookup yields CDR1 MDHEN and CDR2 SYDVKM. This CDR3 spans 15 amino acids. The CDR3 region has the DNA TGTGCCAGCAGTTATGCGGACAGGGTTGGCTATGGCTACACCTTC. Translation: CASSYADRVGYGYTF.

The chain combines TRBV24-1 with TRBJ2-2, with a tentative D call TRBD2 (6 bases). The CDR3 covers 13 residues. With 6 bases removed from V and 6 bases from J, the gap between germline ends came to 10 bases. Germline V gives CDR1 KGHDR, CDR2 SFDVKD. CDR3 DNA: TGTGCCACCAGTAGCGGAGGGGCCGGGGAGCTGTTTTTT. This codes for CATSSGGAGELFF.